What follows describes a single TCR beta chain. The antigen it recognizes is unknown. No much larger clonotype is one base removed from it; base qualities were not supplied. V gives up 1 base and J gives up 1 base, and the segment between their germline ends measures 7 bases. The CDR3 contains 14 residues, cysteine and phenylalanine counted. Here the CDR3 DNA is all that survives: 42 bases in frame from base 1. Per the germline V gene, SGHTA is the CDR1 and FQGNSA is the CDR2. The QIAamp DNA FFPE kit was used to extract genomic DNA from formalin-fixed paraffin-embedded autopsy tissue. The data belong to a study of T cell repertoires in MIS-A myocarditis (dated by TCRdb to 2022 to 2024). TCRbeta CDR3 regions were amplified by the immunoSEQ bias-controlled multiplex PCR and were subjected to high-throughput sequencing. The authors' analysis ran thus. CDR3 sequences were collapsed and filtered with the immunoSEQ vendor pipeline, and the abundance and frequency of each unique TCRbeta CDR3 were thereby quantified. CD-HIT clustered dominant CDR3 amino acid sequences with SARS-CoV-2-specific ImmuneCODE TCRbeta sequences at a 90% global sequence identity threshold. Clones were classed as hyperexpanded at frequencies of 0.1 to 1 and as large at frequencies of 0.01 to 0.1. The CDR3 amino acid sequences and the V and J gene assignments of the dominant clones were confirmed with MiXCR. The R stringdist package was used to calculate Levenshtein distances between the patient clonotypes and the ImmuneCODE hits. Drawn from immuneACCESS, this table holds only the in-frame rearrangements with V and J called that TCRdb kept. Clones are partly lost; checked studies trace under half to an unresolved V gene and leave the rest unexplained. The V and J calls and clone size were taken over from that table, and D and trimming were inferred from the DNA. Counted in this sample were 11,000 or so clones; about 80% of them appeared once. Approximately 29% of the sample goes to the ten largest clones.

The sequence was obtained from a man aged 18 to 29 with fulminant myocarditis from multisystem inflammatory syndrome in adults (MIS-A) after COVID-19. Sequenced material: right ventricle heart tissue obtained at autopsy. Interpreted using the paper, the cell subset or site label stands for: cardiac tissue sample (left or right ventricle, interventricular septum, or pericardium). The receptor chain draws on TRBV7-2 and TRBJ1-1, with the D gene not confidently named. The CDR3 region reads CASSLVTENTEAFF. At the DNA level, the sequence is TGTGCCAGCAGCTTAGTCACGGAGAACACTGAAGCTTTCTTT.